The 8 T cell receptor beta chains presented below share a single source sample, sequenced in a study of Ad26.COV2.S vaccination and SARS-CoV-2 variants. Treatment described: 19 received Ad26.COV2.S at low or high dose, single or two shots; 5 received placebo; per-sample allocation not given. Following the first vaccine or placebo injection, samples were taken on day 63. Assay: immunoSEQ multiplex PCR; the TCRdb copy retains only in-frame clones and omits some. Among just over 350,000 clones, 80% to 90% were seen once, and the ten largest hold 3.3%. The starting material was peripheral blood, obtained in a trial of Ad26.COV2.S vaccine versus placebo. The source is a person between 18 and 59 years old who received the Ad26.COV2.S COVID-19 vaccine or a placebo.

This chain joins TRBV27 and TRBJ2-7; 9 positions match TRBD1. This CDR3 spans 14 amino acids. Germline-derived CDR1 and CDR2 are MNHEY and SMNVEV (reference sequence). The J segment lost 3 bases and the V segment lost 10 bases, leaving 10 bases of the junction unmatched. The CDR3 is CAKNLGTGRYEQYF. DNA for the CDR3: TGTGCCAAAAATCTCGGGACAGGGCGCTACGAGCAGTACTTC.

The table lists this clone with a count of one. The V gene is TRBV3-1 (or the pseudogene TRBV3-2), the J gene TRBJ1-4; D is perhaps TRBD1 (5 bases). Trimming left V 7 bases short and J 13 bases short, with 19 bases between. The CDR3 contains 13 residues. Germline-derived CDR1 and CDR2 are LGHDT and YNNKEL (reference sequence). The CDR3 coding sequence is TGTGCCAGCAAAACCGGGACCGGGAGACGACTGTTTTTT. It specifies CASKTGTGRRLFF.

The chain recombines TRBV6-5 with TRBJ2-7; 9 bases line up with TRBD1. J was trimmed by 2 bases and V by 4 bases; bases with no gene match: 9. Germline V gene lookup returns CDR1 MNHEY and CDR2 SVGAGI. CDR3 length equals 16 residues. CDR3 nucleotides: TGTGCCAGCAGTTCCCGTCCGGGACAGGGTCCCTACGAGCAGTACTTC. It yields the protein CASSSRPGQGPYEQYF.

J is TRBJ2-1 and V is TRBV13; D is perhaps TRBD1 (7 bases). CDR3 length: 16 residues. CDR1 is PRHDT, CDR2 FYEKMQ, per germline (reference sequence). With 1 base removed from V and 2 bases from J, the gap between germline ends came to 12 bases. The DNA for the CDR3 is TGTGCCAGCAGCTTAGACAGGGGAGGCACCTACAATGAGCAGTTCTTC. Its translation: CASSLDRGGTYNEQFF. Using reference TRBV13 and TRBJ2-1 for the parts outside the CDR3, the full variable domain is AAGVIQSPRHLIKEKRETATLKCYPIPRHDTVYWYQQGPGQDPQFLISFYEKMQSDKGSIPDRFSAQQFSDYHSELNMSSLELGDSALYFCASSLDRGGTYNEQFFGPGTRLTVL.

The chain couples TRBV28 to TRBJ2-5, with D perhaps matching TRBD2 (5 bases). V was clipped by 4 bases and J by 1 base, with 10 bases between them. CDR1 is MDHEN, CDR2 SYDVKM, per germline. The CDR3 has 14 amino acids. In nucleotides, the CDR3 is TGTGCCAGCAGTTACGACTATACCCAAGAGACCCAGTACTTC. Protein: CASSYDYTQETQYF.

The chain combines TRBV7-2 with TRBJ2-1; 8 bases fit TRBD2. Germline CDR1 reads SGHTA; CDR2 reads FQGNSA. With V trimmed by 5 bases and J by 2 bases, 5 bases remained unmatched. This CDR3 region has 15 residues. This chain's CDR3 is CASSPGTRTYNEQFF. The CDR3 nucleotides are TGTGCCAGCAGCCCTGGGACTAGGACCTACAATGAGCAGTTCTTC.

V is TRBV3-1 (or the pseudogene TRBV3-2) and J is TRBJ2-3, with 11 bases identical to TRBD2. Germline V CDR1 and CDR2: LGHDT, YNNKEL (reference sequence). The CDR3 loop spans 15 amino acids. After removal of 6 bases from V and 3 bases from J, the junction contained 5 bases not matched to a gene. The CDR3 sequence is CASRSRLAGTDTQYF. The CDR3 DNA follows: TGTGCCAGCAGGTCTAGACTAGCGGGGACAGATACGCAGTATTTT.

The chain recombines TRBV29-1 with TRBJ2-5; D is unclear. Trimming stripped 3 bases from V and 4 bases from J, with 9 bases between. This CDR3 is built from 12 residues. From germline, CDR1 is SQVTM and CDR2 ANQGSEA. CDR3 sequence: CSVDTSAETQYF. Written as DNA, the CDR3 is TGCAGCGTTGACACCAGCGCAGAGACCCAGTACTTC. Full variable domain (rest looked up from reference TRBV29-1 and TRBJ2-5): SAVISQKPSRDICQRGTSLTIQCQVDSQVTMMFWYRQQPGQSLTLIATANQGSEATYESGFVIDKFPISRPNLTFSTLTVSNMSPEDSSIYLCSVDTSAETQYFGPGTRLLVL.